This passage covers 14 T cell receptor beta chains from one sample sequenced in a study of blood T cells in healthy people across ages. A sample-barcoded 5' primer and a J-beta primer mix were used in a second PCR of roughly 7 to 11 cycles. Using its own MiXCR run on the 5' RACE reads, TCRdb lists one record per CDR3 protein. The table has roughly 2 million distinct CDR3 sequences, around 50% seen once; the top ten hold approximately 2.1%. Material for sequencing was blood. The receptors shown here come from a woman between 40 and 55 years old in good health.

The V and J genes are TRBV6-4 and TRBJ2-1; D is unresolved. The CDR3 contains 15 residues. CDR1 is MRHNA and CDR2 is SNTAGT in the germline V gene. V lost 5 bases, J lost 2 bases, and 13 bases lay in between. The CDR3 reads CASSSRRVPYNEQFF. CDR3 DNA sequence: TGTGCCAGCAGTTCCAGACGGGTCCCCTACAATGAGCAGTTCTTC.

V usage is TRBV7-2 and J usage is TRBJ1-6; 11 bases fit TRBD1. The CDR3 is made up of 16 amino acids. Germline loops: CDR1 SGHTA, CDR2 FQGNSA. Trimming removed 5 bases from V and 9 bases from J; junction bases left unmatched: 9. DNA for the CDR3: TGTGCCAGCAGCCCCTCTGGGACAGGGGGTTTTTCACCCCTCCACTTT. It encodes CASSPSGTGGFSPLHF. Drawing the rest from reference TRBV7-2 and TRBJ1-6, the complete variable domain is GAGVSQSPSNKVTEKGKDVELRCDPISGHTALYWYRQSLGQGLEFLIYFQGNSAPDKSGLPSDRFSAERTGGSVSTLTIQRTQQEDSAVYLCASSPSGTGGFSPLHFGNGTRLTVT.

This rearrangement joins TRBV7-8 to TRBJ1-6; D unresolved. V dropped 2 bases and J dropped 7 bases, with 12 bases sitting between them. The germline gives CDR1 SGHVS, CDR2 FQNEAQ. The CDR3 is 15 residues long. CDR3 sequence (DNA): TGTGCCAGCAGCTTAATACGAGGCGAAAATTCACCCCTCCACTTT. Protein product: CASSLIRGENSPLHF.

This clonotype has just a few counts. The chain recombines TRBV27 with TRBJ1-3; no definite D call. V was clipped by 2 bases and J by 2 bases, with 7 bases between them. The length of the CDR3 is 14 residues. Germline V gene data show CDR1 as MNHEY and CDR2 as SMNVEV (reference sequence). The CDR3 is CASSLRGPGNTIYF. In DNA, the CDR3 is TGTGCCAGCAGTTTACGAGGTCCTGGAAACACCATATATTTT.

This sequence joins TRBV27 and TRBJ1-2, with D possibly matching TRBD1 (5 bases). V shed 2 bases and J shed 7 bases, with 14 bases lying between them. CDR3 size: 14 residues. Germline V CDR1 and CDR2: MNHEY, SMNVEV (reference sequence). The CDR3 coding sequence is TGTGCCAGCAGTTTAATGGGGAAGAGGGGTGGCTACACCTTC. It encodes CASSLMGKRGGYTF.

This clonotype was detected a few times. The genes are TRBV20-1 and TRBJ2-5; 12 bases fit TRBD2. Germline-derived CDR1 and CDR2 are DFQATT and SNEGSKA (reference sequence). Trimming at V came to 0 bases and at J to 4 bases, leaving 9 bases not matched to a gene. CDR3 length: 17 amino acids. CDR3 sequence (DNA): TGCAGTGCTAGAGATTGGATACTAGCGGGGGGAGGAGAGACCCAGTACTTC. It specifies CSARDWILAGGGETQYF.

The rearrangement joins TRBV6-1 to TRBJ2-1; 10 bases match TRBD2. The CDR3 totals 17 residues. CDR1 and CDR2 from the germline V gene are MNHNS and SASEGT. The trim removed 6 bases at V and 4 bases at J, leaving 12 bases unmatched. DNA for the CDR3: TGTGCCAGCAGCCCCCGAACCGGGACTAGCGTATACAATGAGCAGTTCTTC. Translation: CASSPRTGTSVYNEQFF.

This clonotype was picked up one time. This chain uses TRBV7-2 with TRBJ1-4; D remains unclear. The germline V and J ends were trimmed by 2 bases and 7 bases, with 8 bases remaining between them. The CDR3 runs 13 residues. CDR1 and CDR2 (germline): SGHTA, FQGNSA. The CDR3 DNA sequence: TGTGCCAGCAGCTTATTATGGAGTGAAAAACTGTTTTTT. This sequence encodes CASSLLWSEKLFF. The full variable domain, rest sourced from reference TRBV7-2 and TRBJ1-4, is GAGVSQSPSNKVTEKGKDVELRCDPISGHTALYWYRQSLGQGLEFLIYFQGNSAPDKSGLPSDRFSAERTGGSVSTLTIQRTQQEDSAVYLCASSLLWSEKLFFGSGTQLSVL.

The CDR3 DNA reads as TGTGCCAGCAGTGAGTGGACAGGGGGCATCTACGAGCAGTACTTC. Its protein product is CASSEWTGGIYEQYF. The V call is TRBV6-1, the J call TRBJ2-5; 11 bases are shared with TRBD1. The J call may be in error: the DNA end matches TRBJ2-7 better. This CDR3 is 15 amino acids long. Germline-derived CDR1 and CDR2 are MNHNS and SASEGT.

This clonotype was seen a single time. The chain employs TRBV5-6 and TRBJ2-1; D remains unclear. Germline CDR1 reads SGHDT; CDR2 reads YYEEEE. CDR3 length equals 15 residues. V was trimmed by 1 base and J by 6 bases, leaving 14 bases between them. CDR3 region: CASSLPDFPRNEQFF. The DNA for the CDR3 is TGTGCCAGCAGCTTGCCCGACTTTCCCCGCAATGAGCAGTTCTTC.

The chain recombines TRBV4-2 with TRBJ2-5; either TRBD1 or TRBD2 may fit D (6 bases each). V was clipped by 1 base and J by 2 bases, with 14 bases between them. The CDR3 extends over 16 amino acids. Germline V gene data show CDR1 as LGHNA and CDR2 as YNFKEQ. The CDR3 DNA reads TGTGCCAGCAGCCAAGGGGCGGCGGGGACACAAGAGACCCAGTACTTC. Translating it yields CASSQGAAGTQETQYF.

This chain connects TRBV29-1 to TRBJ2-3; D not certain. The CDR3 is 12 residues long. The germline gives CDR1 SQVTM, CDR2 ANQGSEA. V dropped 8 bases and J dropped 6 bases, with 15 bases sitting between them. The CDR3 reads CSLSVLADTQYF. In DNA, the CDR3 is TGCAGCTTAAGCGTCCTCGCGGATACGCAGTATTTT.

The chain carries TRBV21-1 and TRBJ2-4; no DNA check was done on the table's D call, TRBD1. TRBV21-1 is deemed a pseudogene. This CDR3 region has 13 residues. CDR3 in DNA: TGTGCCAGCAGCACTCAGGGGGCGAATGAGCAGTACTTC. Its protein is CASSTQGANEQYF.

This clonotype occurred a few times. The chain uses TRBV24-1 and TRBJ2-1; D unclear. V was trimmed by 3 bases and J by 7 bases, leaving 21 bases between them. The CDR3 runs to 17 residues. CDR1 KGHDR and CDR2 SFDVKD come from the germline V gene. CDR3 coding DNA: TGTGCCACCAGTGATGGTACCGGTACATTATCCCGGAATGAGCAGTTCTTC. It codes for CATSDGTGTLSRNEQFF.